The source of this T cell receptor (beta chain) is a study of T cell repertoires in cytomegalovirus infection. This clonotype has more than one count but fewer than ten. The CDR3 is made up of 15 amino acids. Trimming took off 4 bases at V and 8 bases at J, with 18 bases between the two ends. CDR1 and CDR2 (germline): ENHRY, SYGVKD. TCRdb called the reads again in MiXCR, with one record for every CDR3 protein. The data show roughly 640,000 distinct CDR3 sequences, with approximately 24% seen just once and less than 9.5% held by the top ten. Sequencing was performed on CD8+ T cells from PBMCs. The TCR comes from a human donor in good health (CMV status not recorded). Some clones in this sample may be carry-over from other donors' samples. The chain uses TRBV10-3 and TRBJ2-1; D is undetermined. The CDR3 sequence is CAISGGPLGSDEQFF. The CDR3 DNA is TGTGCCATCAGTGGTGGGCCCTTGGGATCCGATGAGCAGTTCTTC.